This TCR beta chain is drawn from a study of cytomegalovirus exposure and HLA in healthy donors. Overall study results and limits: Listed as cytomegalovirus-associated were over 150 TCR beta chains. A missense DCLRE1C variant was associated with V- and J-gene trimming of TCR beta chains in a later analysis, and an independent cohort replicated the association.

As to this clone: Its cognate antigen is unknown.

The PCR used 60 Vbeta and 13 Jbeta primers. This table comes from immunoSEQ multiplex PCR, and its TCRdb copy is limited to in-frame clones, with some not included. The table shows approximately 70,000 clones, with over 75% occurring only once. The V end was cut by 0 bases, the J end by 4 bases, with 9 bases between. Germline V gives CDR1 SNHLY, CDR2 FYNNEI. The CDR3 sequence is 14 residues long. This chain joins TRBV2 and TRBJ1-2, with no clear D. The source of this sequence is a man between 40 and 49 years old in good health and CMV-seronegative. Sequencing input: PBMCs. The CDR3 spells CASSEALGAYGYTF. The CDR3 DNA reads as TGTGCCAGCAGTGAAGCGCTTGGAGCCTATGGCTACACCTTC. The complete variable domain, with remaining parts taken from reference TRBV2 and TRBJ1-2, reads EPEVTQTPSHQVTQMGQEVILRCVPISNHLYFYWYRQILGQKVEFLVSFYNNEISEKSEIFDDQFSVERPDGSNFTLKIRSTKLEDSAMYFCASSEALGAYGYTFGSGTRLTVV.